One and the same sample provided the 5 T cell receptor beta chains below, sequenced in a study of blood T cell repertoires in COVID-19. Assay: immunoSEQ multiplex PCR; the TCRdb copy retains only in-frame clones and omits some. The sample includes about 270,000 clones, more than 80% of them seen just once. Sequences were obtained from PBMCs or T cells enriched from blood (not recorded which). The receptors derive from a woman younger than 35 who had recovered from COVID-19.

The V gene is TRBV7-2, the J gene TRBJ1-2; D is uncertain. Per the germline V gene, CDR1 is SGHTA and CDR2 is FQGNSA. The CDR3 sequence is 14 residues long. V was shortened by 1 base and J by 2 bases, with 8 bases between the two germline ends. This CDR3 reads CASSLGRLNYGYTF. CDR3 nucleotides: TGTGCCAGCAGCTTAGGCAGGTTAAACTATGGCTACACCTTC. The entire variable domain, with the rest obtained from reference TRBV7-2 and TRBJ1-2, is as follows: GAGVSQSPSNKVTEKGKDVELRCDPISGHTALYWYRQSLGQGLEFLIYFQGNSAPDKSGLPSDRFSAERTGGSVSTLTIQRTQQEDSAVYLCASSLGRLNYGYTFGSGTRLTVV.

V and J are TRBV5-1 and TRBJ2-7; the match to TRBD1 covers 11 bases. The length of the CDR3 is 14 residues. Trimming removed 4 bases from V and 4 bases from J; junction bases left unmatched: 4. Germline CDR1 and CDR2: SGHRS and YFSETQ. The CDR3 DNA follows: TGCGCCAGCAGCGGCGGGACAGGGGGGTACGAGCAGTACTTC. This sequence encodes CASSGGTGGYEQYF. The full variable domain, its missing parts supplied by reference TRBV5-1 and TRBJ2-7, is KAGVTQTPRYLIKTRGQQVTLSCSPISGHRSVSWYQQTPGQGLQFLFEYFSETQRNKGNFPGRFSGRQFSNSRSEMNVSTLELGDSALYLCASSGGTGGYEQYFGPGTRLTVT.

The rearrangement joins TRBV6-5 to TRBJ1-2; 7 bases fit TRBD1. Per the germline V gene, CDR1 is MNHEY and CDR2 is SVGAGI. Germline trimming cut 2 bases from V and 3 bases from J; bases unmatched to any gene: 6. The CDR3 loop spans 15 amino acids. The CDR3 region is CASSYTPQGDYGYTF. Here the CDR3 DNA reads TGTGCCAGCAGTTACACCCCCCAGGGGGACTATGGCTACACCTTC.

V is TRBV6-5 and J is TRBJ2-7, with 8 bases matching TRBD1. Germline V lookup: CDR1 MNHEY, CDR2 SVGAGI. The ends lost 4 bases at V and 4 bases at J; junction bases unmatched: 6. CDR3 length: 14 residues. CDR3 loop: CASSSRTGIYEQYF. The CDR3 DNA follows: TGTGCCAGCAGTTCTAGGACAGGGATTTACGAGCAGTACTTC.

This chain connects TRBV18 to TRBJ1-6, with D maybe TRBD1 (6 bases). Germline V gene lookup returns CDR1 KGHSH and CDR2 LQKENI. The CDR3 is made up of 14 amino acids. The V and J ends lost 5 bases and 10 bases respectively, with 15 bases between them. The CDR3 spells CASSSAGESSPLHF. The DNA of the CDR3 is TGTGCCAGCTCATCGGCAGGGGAAAGCTCACCCCTCCACTTT.